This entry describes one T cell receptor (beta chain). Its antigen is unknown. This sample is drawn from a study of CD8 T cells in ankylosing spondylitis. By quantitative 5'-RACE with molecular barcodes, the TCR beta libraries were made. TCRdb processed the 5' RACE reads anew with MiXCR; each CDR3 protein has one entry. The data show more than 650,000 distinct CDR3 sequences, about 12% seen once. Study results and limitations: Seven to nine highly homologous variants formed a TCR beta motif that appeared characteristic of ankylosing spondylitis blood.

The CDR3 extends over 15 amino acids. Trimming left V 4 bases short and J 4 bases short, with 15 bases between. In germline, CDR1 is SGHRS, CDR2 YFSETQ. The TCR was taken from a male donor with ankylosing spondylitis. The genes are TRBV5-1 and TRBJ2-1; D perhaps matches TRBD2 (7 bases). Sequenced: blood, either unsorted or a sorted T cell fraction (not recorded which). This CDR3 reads CASSAEGGSYNEQFF. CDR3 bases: TGCGCCAGCAGCGCAGAGGGGGGGTCGTACAATGAGCAGTTCTTC.